This T cell receptor (beta chain) was sequenced in a study of response to subunit inactivated influenza vaccine. General study findings and limits: That few new T cells are recruited by each seasonal influenza vaccination was the authors' suggestion.

CDR3 length: 15 residues. Looked up from germline, CDR1 is MNHNS and CDR2 is SASEGT. The germline V and J ends were trimmed by 5 bases and 6 bases, with 17 bases remaining between them. From the RT-PCR reads, TCRdb called clonotypes with MiXCR, one entry per CDR3 protein. The sample includes about half a million distinct CDR3 sequences, roughly 23% of them seen just once. Only a few counts were recorded for this clonotype. The antigen remains undetermined. Sequencing was performed on CD4+ T cells sorted from PBMCs, taken 5 days after vaccination. This TCR derives from a middle-aged man who received an inactivated influenza vaccine. The gene calls are TRBV6-1 and TRBJ2-1; unclear D gene. CDR3 DNA: TGTGCCAGCAGTCCGGTACTTACTATACCCAATGAGCAGTTCTTC. Translating gives CASSPVLTIPNEQFF.